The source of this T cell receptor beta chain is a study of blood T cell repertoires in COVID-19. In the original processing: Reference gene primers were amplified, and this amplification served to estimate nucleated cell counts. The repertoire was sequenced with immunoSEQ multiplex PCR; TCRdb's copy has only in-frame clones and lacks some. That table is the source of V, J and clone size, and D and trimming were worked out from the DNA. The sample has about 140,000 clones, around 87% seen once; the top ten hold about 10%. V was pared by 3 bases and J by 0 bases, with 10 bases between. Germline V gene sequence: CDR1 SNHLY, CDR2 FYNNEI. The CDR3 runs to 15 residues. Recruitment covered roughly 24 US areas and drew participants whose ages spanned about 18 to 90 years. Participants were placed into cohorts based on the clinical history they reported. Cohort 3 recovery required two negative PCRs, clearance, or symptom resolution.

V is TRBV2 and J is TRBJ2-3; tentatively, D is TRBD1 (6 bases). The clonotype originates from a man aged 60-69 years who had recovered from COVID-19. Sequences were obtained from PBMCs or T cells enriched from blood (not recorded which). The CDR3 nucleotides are TGTGCCAGCAGTGATCCTGGGGGCAGCACAGATACGCAGTATTTT. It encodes CASSDPGGSTDTQYF.